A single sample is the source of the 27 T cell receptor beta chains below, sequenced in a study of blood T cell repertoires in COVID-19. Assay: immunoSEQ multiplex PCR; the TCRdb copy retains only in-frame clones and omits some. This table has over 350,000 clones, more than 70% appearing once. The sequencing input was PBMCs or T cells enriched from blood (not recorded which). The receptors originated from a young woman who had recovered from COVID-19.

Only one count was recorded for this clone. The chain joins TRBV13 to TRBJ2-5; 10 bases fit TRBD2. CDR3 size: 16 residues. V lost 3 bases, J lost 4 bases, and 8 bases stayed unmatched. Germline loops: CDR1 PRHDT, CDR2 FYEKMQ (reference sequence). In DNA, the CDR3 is TGTGCCAGCAGCTTGGAGGGACTAGCGATTCGAGAGACCCAGTACTTC. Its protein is CASSLEGLAIRETQYF.

The CDR3 spells CASSRATGAGNTIYF. CDR3 bases: TGTGCCAGCAGCCGGGCGACAGGGGCTGGAAACACCATATATTTT. This chain joins TRBV5-5 and TRBJ1-3; 8 positions match TRBD1. CDR3 size: 15 residues. V lost 4 bases to trimming and J lost 2 bases; unmatched junction nucleotides: 5. Germline CDR1 and CDR2: SGHKS and YYEKEE (reference sequence).

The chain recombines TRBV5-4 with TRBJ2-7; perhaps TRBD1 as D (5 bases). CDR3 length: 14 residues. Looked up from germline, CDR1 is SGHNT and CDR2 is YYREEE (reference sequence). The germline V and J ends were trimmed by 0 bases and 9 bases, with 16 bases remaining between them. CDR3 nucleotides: TGTGCCAGCAGCTTGGGCAGGGAATTCGTTGGGCAGTACTTC. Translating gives CASSLGREFVGQYF. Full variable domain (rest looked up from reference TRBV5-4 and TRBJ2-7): ETGVTQSPTHLIKTRGQQVTLRCSSQSGHNTVSWYQQALGQGPQFIFQYYREEENGRGNFPPRFSGLQFPNYSSELNVNALELDDSALYLCASSLGREFVGQYFGPGTRLTVT.

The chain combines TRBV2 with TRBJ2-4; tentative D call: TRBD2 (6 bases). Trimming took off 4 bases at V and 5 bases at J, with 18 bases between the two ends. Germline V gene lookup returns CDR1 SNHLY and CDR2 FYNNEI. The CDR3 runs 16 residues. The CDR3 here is CASSGGNRVSENIQYF. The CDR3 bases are TGTGCCAGCAGTGGCGGGAACCGCGTCAGCGAAAACATTCAGTACTTC.

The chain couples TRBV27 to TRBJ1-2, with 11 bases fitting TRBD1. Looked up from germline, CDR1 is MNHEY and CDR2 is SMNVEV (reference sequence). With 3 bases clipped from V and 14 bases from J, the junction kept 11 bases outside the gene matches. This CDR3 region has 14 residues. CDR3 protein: CASSLSQSGTGGTF. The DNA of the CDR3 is TGTGCCAGCAGTTTGTCCCAATCCGGGACAGGGGGGACCTTC.

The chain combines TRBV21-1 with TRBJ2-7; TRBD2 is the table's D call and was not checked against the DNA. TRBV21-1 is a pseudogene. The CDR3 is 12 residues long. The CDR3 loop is CARGDCSYEQYF. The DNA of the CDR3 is TGTGCCAGGGGGGACTGCTCCTACGAGCAGTACTTC.

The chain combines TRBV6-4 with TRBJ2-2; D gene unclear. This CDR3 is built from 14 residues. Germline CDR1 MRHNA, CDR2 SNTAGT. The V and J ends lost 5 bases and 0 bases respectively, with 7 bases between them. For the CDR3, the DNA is TGTGCCAGCAGTCCCAATCCGAACACCGGGGAGCTGTTTTTT. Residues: CASSPNPNTGELFF.

The CDR3 protein is CASSQEGLAGYEQYF. DNA of the CDR3: TGCGCCAGCAGCCAAGAGGGACTAGCGGGCTACGAGCAGTACTTC. The chain links TRBV4-1 to TRBJ2-7; the match to TRBD2 covers 12 bases. Germline V gives CDR1 MGHRA, CDR2 YSYEKL. This CDR3 is built from 15 residues. Trimming cost V 0 bases and J 3 bases; bases outside gene matches: 0.

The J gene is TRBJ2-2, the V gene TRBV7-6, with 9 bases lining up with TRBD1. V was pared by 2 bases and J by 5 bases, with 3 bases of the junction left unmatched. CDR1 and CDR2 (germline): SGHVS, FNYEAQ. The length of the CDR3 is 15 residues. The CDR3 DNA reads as TGTGCCAGCAGCTTATCGGGACAGGGTACCGGGGAGCTGTTTTTT. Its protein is CASSLSGQGTGELFF.

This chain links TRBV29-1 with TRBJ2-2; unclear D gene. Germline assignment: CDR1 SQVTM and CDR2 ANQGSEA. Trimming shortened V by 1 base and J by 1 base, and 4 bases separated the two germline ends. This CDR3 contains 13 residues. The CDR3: CSVEGGNTGELFF. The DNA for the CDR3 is TGCAGCGTTGAAGGCGGGAACACCGGGGAGCTGTTTTTT.

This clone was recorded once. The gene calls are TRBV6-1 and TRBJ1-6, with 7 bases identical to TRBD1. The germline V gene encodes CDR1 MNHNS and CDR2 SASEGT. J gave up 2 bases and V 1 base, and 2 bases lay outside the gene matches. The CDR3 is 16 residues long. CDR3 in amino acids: CASSEVDRAYNSPLHF. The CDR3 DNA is TGTGCCAGCAGTGAAGTAGACAGGGCCTATAATTCACCCCTCCACTTT.

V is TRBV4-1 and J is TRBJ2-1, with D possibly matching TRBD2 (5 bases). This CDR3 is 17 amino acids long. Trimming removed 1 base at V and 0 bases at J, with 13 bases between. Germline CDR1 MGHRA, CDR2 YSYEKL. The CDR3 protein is CASSQGHLRGSYNEQFF. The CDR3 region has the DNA TGCGCCAGCAGCCAAGGCCACTTACGGGGCTCCTACAATGAGCAGTTCTTC.

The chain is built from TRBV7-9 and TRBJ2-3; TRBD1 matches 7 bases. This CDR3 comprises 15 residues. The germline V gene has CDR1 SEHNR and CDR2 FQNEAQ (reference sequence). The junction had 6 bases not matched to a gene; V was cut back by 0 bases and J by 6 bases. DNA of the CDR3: TGTGCCAGCAGCTTAGCGGGACAGATCGTGGATACGCAGTATTTT. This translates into CASSLAGQIVDTQYF.

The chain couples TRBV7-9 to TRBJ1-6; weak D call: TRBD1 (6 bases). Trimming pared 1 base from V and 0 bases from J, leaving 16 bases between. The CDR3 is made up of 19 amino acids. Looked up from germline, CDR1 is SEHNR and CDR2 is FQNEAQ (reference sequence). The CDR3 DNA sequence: TGTGCCAGCAGCTTAGGTGGGACATCGACAAGCTCCTATAATTCACCCCTCCACTTT. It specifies CASSLGGTSTSSYNSPLHF.

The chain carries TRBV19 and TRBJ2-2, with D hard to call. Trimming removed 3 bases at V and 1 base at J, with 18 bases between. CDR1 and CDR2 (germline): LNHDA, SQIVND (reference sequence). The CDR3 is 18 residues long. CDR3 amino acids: CASSIVYESSMNTGELFF. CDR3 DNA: TGTGCCAGTAGTATTGTGTACGAGTCTTCTATGAACACCGGGGAGCTGTTTTTT.

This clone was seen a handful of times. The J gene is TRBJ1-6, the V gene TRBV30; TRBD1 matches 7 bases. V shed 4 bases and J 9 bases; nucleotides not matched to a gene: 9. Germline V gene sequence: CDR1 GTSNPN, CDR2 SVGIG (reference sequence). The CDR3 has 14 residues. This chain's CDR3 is CAWTAGQEGSPLHF. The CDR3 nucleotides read TGTGCCTGGACCGCCGGACAGGAAGGTTCACCCCTCCACTTT.

CDR3 DNA: TGTGCCAGCAGCAAAGCGCTTCCCTGCCGGGGGTACGAGCAGTACTTC. Residues: CASSKALPCRGYEQYF. The V gene is TRBV21-1, the J gene TRBJ2-7; TRBD2 is the table's D call and was not checked against the DNA. TRBV21-1 counts as a pseudogene. The CDR3 has 16 residues.

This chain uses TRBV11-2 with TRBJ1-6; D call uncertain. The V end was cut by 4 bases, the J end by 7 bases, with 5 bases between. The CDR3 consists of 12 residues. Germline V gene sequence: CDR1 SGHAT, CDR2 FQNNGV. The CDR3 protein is CASSSVNSPLHF. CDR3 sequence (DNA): TGTGCCAGCAGCTCAGTAAATTCACCCCTCCACTTT. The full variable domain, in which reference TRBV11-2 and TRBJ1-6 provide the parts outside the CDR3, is EAGVAQSPRYKIIEKRQSVAFWCNPISGHATLYWYQQILGQGPKLLIQFQNNGVVDDSQLPKDRFSAERLKGVDSTLKIQPAKLEDSAVYLCASSSVNSPLHFGNGTRLTVT.

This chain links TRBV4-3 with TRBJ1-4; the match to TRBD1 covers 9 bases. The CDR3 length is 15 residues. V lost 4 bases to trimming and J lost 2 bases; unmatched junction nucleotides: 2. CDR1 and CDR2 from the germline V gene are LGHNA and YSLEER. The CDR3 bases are TGCGCCAGCAGCCCGGGACAGGGCACTAATGAAAAACTGTTTTTT. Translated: CASSPGQGTNEKLFF.

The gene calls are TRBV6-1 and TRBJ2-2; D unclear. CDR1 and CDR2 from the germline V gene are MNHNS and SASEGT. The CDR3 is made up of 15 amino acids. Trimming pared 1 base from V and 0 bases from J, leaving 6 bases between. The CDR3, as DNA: TGTGCCAGCAGTGAAGAAGCCACGAACACCGGGGAGCTGTTTTTT. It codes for CASSEEATNTGELFF.

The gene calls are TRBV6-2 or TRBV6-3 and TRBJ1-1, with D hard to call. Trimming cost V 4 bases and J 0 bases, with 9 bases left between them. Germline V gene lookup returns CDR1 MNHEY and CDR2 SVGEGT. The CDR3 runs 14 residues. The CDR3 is CASSSGILNTEAFF. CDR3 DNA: TGTGCCAGCAGTTCGGGAATCTTGAACACTGAAGCTTTCTTT.

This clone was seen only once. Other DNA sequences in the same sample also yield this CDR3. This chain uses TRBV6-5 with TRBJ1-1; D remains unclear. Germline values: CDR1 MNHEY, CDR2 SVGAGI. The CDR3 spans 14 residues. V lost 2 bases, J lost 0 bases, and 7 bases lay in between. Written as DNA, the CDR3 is TGTGCCAGCAGTTACGCGGGATTGAACACTGAAGCTTTCTTT. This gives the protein CASSYAGLNTEAFF.

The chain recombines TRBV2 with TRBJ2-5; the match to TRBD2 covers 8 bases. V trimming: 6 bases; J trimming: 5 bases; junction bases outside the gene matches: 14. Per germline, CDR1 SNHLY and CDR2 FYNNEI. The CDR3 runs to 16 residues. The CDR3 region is CASRESRGRGAETQYF. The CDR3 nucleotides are TGTGCCAGCAGGGAGTCGCGGGGGCGGGGGGCTGAGACCCAGTACTTC.

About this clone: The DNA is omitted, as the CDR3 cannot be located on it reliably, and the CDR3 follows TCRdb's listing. The CDR3 protein is CASSLVRFGDYTEAFF. This rearrangement joins TRBV5-6 to TRBJ1-1. Germline lookup yields CDR1 SGHDT and CDR2 YYEEEE. The CDR3 comprises 16 residues, both ends counted.

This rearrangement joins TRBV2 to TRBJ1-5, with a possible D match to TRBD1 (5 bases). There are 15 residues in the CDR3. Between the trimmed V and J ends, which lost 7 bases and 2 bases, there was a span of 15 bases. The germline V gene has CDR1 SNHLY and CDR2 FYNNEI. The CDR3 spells CASIQGFSGNQPQHF. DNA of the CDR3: TGTGCCAGCATCCAGGGATTCTCGGGCAATCAGCCCCAGCATTTT.

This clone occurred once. The CDR3 DNA is TGCGCCAGCCGCGCCTTTGAGAACACTGAAGCTTTCTTT. Translation gives CASRAFENTEAFF. The J gene is TRBJ1-1, the V gene TRBV4-1; no firm D call. The CDR3 is 13 amino acids. Trimming cost V 8 bases and J 1 base, with 11 bases left between them. CDR1 and CDR2 from the germline V gene are MGHRA and YSYEKL.

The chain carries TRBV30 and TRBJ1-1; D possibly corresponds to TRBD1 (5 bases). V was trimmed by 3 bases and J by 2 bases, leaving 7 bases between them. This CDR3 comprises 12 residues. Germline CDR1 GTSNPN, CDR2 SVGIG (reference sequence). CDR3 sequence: CAWRQENTEAFF. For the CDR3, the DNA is TGTGCCTGGAGACAGGAAAACACTGAAGCTTTCTTT.